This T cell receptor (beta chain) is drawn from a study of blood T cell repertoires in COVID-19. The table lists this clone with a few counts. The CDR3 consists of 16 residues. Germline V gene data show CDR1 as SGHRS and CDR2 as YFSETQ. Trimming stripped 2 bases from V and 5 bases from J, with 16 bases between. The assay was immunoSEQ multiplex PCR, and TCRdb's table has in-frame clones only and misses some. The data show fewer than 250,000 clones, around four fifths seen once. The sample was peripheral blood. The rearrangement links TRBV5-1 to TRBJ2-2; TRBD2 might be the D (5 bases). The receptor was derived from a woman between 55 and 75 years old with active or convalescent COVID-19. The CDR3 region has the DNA TGCGCCAGCAGCTTATTTTCTGGGAGTGAGACCGGGGAGCTGTTTTTT. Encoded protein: CASSLFSGSETGELFF.